Listed below are T cell receptor beta chains from one sample, sequenced in a study of CD8+CD57+ T cells in acquired aplastic anemia. TCRdb processed the reads anew with MiXCR; each CDR3 protein has one entry. The profile covers under 200,000 distinct CDR3 sequences, with less than 65% appearing a single time and about 45% taken by the ten largest. Sequencing was performed on sorted CD4+, CD8+, or CD8+CD57+ T cells (not recorded which) from PBMCs. The source of these receptors is a human donor with severe aplastic anemia or a healthy control (not recorded which). Each CDR3 is given with its conserved first and last residue. The D gene is left open where the match is weak. Some rows have no size entry. The others give once, few or many, or a class for an expanded clone.

clone size,D gene,V gene,J gene,CDR3 DNA,CDR3 protein
NA,NA,TRBV7-9,TRBJ1-4,TGTGCCAGCAGCTTAGGAACGGCTCCTGGGAAGGGAGGAGAAAAACTGTTTTTT,CASSLGTAPGKGGEKLFF
once,NA,TRBV10-3,TRBJ2-7,TGTGCCATCAGGGGACCGAGTAGCTCCTACGAGCAGTACTTC,CAIRGPSSSYEQYF
NA,NA,TRBV20-1,TRBJ1-5,TGCAGTGCTAGACCCATCGACAGGAACTTTAATCAGCCCCAGCATTTT,CSARPIDRNFNQPQHF
NA,TRBD2,TRBV7-9,TRBJ2-2,TGTGCCAGCAGCTTAGCATTAGCGGGAGGCACCGGGGAGCTGTTTTTT,CASSLALAGGTGELFF
NA,TRBD1,TRBV29-1,TRBJ1-1,TGCAGCGTTGCCCCCAGGGGGCTAGAGTCGAGCACTGAAGCTTTCTTT,CSVAPRGLESSTEAFF
NA,NA,TRBV20-1,TRBJ1-5,TGCAGTGCCGCGGGACTAGATAGCAATCAGCCCCAGCATTTT,CSAAGLDSNQPQHF
NA,NA,TRBV5-1,TRBJ1-4,TGCGCCAGCAGCTTGTATTCTACCCCCGCAACTAATGAAAAACTGTTTTTT,CASSLYSTPATNEKLFF
many,TRBD1,TRBV27,TRBJ1-1,TGTGCCAGCAGTTGGACAGGGGGATTGGGTACTGAAGCTTTCTTT,CASSWTGGLGTEAFF
NA,NA,TRBV19,TRBJ2-7,TGTGCCAGTAGTATACGGGACGGTTCCTACGAGCAGTACTTC,CASSIRDGSYEQYF
NA,NA,TRBV10-3,TRBJ1-1,TGTGCCATCAGTGATCTGGTGAACACTGAAGCTTTCTTT,CAISDLVNTEAFF
NA,NA,TRBV5-5,TRBJ2-1,TGTGCCAGCAGCTTTAGACCGACCGACTCCTACAATGAGCAGTTCTTC,CASSFRPTDSYNEQFF
NA,NA,TRBV7-2,TRBJ2-3,TGTGCCAGCAGCTTAGCGATGGCAGATACGCAGTATTTT,CASSLAMADTQYF
NA,NA,TRBV20-1,TRBJ1-1,TGCAGTGCCCTCCGACCGGATGGAGCTTTCTTT,CSALRPDGAFF
many,TRBD2,TRBV5-6,TRBJ2-3,TGTGCCAGCAGCTTGGCGCTAGCGGGGCCCGGTCCAGATACGCAGTATTTT,CASSLALAGPGPDTQYF
NA,NA,TRBV29-1,TRBJ2-7,TGCAGCGTTGAAGGGGGATTAACCTACGAGCAGTACTTC,CSVEGGLTYEQYF
NA,NA,TRBV9,TRBJ2-7,TGTGCCAGCAGCGTAGGACCGGGGGCCTACGAGCAGTACTTC,CASSVGPGAYEQYF
NA,TRBD1,TRBV19,TRBJ2-7,TGTGCCAGTAGTAGAAGGACAGGGGCTCACGAGCAGTACTTC,CASSRRTGAHEQYF
NA,TRBD2,TRBV9,TRBJ2-3,TGTGCCAGCAGCGGCGGGACTAGCGGGTCGGATACGCAGTATTTT,CASSGGTSGSDTQYF
NA,NA,TRBV20-1,TRBJ2-5,TGCAGTGCTAGAGATGGTACAGCCCAAGAGACCCAGTACTTC,CSARDGTAQETQYF
NA,TRBD2,TRBV5-1,TRBJ2-1,TGCGCCAGCACTTGGCGACTAGCGGGGTCCCATGAGCAGTTCTTC,CASTWRLAGSHEQFF
NA,NA,TRBV7-8,TRBJ2-2,TGTGCCAGCAGCTTGGGGCTACCGAACACCGGGGAGCTGTTTTTT,CASSLGLPNTGELFF
NA,NA,TRBV19,TRBJ2-1,TGTGCCAGTAGTACCGAGGGTGGACGTAAACAGTTCTTC,CASSTEGGRKQFF
NA,TRBD2,TRBV5-6,TRBJ2-7,TGTGCCAGTCGAGGACTAGCGGGGGCTGGTGAGCAGTACTTC,CASRGLAGAGEQYF
many,TRBD1,TRBV12-3/TRBV12-4,TRBJ1-5,TGTGCCAGCAGTTTGAGACAGGGAGAGCAGCCCCAGCATTTT,CASSLRQGEQPQHF
few,TRBD2,TRBV19,TRBJ2-7,TGTGCCAGTTCGACTAGCGGGGGACTTTACGAGCAGTACTTC,CASSTSGGLYEQYF
NA,NA,TRBV7-3,TRBJ2-1,TGTGCCAGCAGCCAAACGGGAGCGAGCTCCTACAATGAGCAGTTCTTC,CASSQTGASSYNEQFF
many,NA,TRBV19,TRBJ2-1,TGTGCCAGTAGTTGGGGCGAGGGGGGCGAATGGGAGCAGTTCTTC,CASSWGEGGEWEQFF
NA,TRBD1,TRBV19,TRBJ1-3,TGTGCCAGTAAGGACAGGCCCAACTCTGGAAACACCATATATTTT,CASKDRPNSGNTIYF
NA,NA,TRBV7-3,TRBJ1-1,TGTGCCAGCAGCGCCTCAGTGAACACTGAAGCTTTCTTT,CASSASVNTEAFF
NA,NA,TRBV15,TRBJ2-3,TGTGCCACCAGCCGCACAGGGGATACGCAGTATTTT,CATSRTGDTQYF
NA,NA,TRBV7-2,TRBJ2-7,TGTGCCAGCAGCCCAAGGAGGGACTCCCACGAGCAGTACTTC,CASSPRRDSHEQYF
many,TRBD2,TRBV9,TRBJ2-5,TGTGCCAGCAGCGGACTGGATAGCGGGGGTCAAGAGACCCAGTACTTC,CASSGLDSGGQETQYF
NA,TRBD1,TRBV2,TRBJ1-2,TGTGCCAGCTTGGTGTGGACAGGGAACGGCTACACCTTC,CASLVWTGNGYTF
once,NA,TRBV5-6,TRBJ1-6,TGTGCCAGTAGCGCGGGAGGAGCCCTCCACTTT,CASSAGGALHF
NA,TRBD1,TRBV2,TRBJ2-3,TGTGCCAGACAGGACAGGGTGGGCACAGATACGCAGTATTTT,CARQDRVGTDTQYF
NA,TRBD1,TRBV29-1,TRBJ2-1,TGCAGCGCCGACGACAGGGGTTCCTACAATGAGCAGTTCTTC,CSADDRGSYNEQFF
NA,TRBD1,TRBV2,TRBJ1-2,TGTGCCGGGGGACAGAATAACTATGGCTACACCTTC,CAGGQNNYGYTF
NA,NA,TRBV7-9,TRBJ2-1,TGTGCCAGCAGTGAAGGGTTAGGGCTAGCGTCAAACAATGAGCAGTTCTTC,CASSEGLGLASNNEQFF
once,NA,TRBV28,TRBJ1-1,TGTGCCGCCGCCGGGCCAACCACTTTGAACACTGAAGCTTTCTTT,CAAAGPTTLNTEAFF